The sequence of this TCR beta chain was determined in a study of Tregs in tolerant kidney transplant recipients. Recipients received nonmyeloablative bone marrow transplants from related graft donors, with transient mixed chimerism. Unstimulated Tregs (CD4+CD25+CD127-) and CD4+CD25- non-Tregs were sorted from PBMCs. Looked up from germline, CDR1 is SGHTA and CDR2 is FQGTGA. The CDR3 covers 12 residues. J lost 6 bases, V lost 4 bases, and 1 base had no gene match. Note on this clone: What it binds is not known.

Using immunoSEQ multiplex PCR, the repertoire was profiled, and TCRdb retains in-frame clones only, with some absent. This table has around 64,000 clones, approximately 87% appearing once. Study observations and caveats: Activated donor B cell expansion appeared to reveal the most relevant donor-specific TCRbeta repertoire.

The specimen was CD4+ T cells from blood (PBMCs), collected 6 months after the transplant. V is TRBV7-3 and J is TRBJ2-7; 9 bases line up with TRBD1. This sequence was found in a human patient who received a combined kidney and bone marrow transplant. Certain T cells may be donor cells from the graft. DNA of the CDR3: TGTGCCAGCAGCTCGGACAGGGGCGAGCAGTACTTC. It codes for CASSSDRGEQYF.